Presented here are 5 T cell receptor beta chains from one specimen sequenced in a study of neoadjuvant anti-PD-1 for oral cavity cancer. TCRdb keeps only in-frame clones here, not all; method: immunoSEQ multiplex PCR. The sample has tens of thousands of clones; approximately 27% are singletons. Time point described: after neoadjuvant nivolumab, at surgical resection. Sequences were derived from tumor tissue, sampled after nivolumab (anti-PD-1) treatment. The receptors were gathered from a person aged 35-79 years with oral cavity squamous cell carcinoma.

This clone is medium-sized in the sample. V usage is TRBV27 and J usage is TRBJ1-1, with unresolved D. Trimming took off 6 bases at V and 1 base at J, with 3 bases between the two ends. The germline CDR1 and CDR2 sequences are MNHEY and SMNVEV (reference sequence). The CDR3 loop spans 11 amino acids. CDR3 nucleotides: TGTGCCAGCAGGCGGAACACTGAAGCTTTCTTT. Amino acids: CASRRNTEAFF.

The V and J genes are TRBV2 and TRBJ2-3, with a weak D call TRBD1 (5 bases). Germline CDR1 is SNHLY and CDR2 is FYNNEI. The germline V and J ends were trimmed by 3 bases and 3 bases, with 13 bases remaining between them. CDR3 length equals 15 residues. The DNA of the CDR3 is TGTGCCAGCAGTGATGGCCAGGGATTGACAGATACGCAGTATTTT. Translation: CASSDGQGLTDTQYF.

V gene TRBV28 combines with J gene TRBJ1-2; tentatively, D is TRBD1 (6 bases). The CDR3 is made up of 13 amino acids. Trimming stripped 8 bases from V and 4 bases from J, with 14 bases between. Germline V gene data show CDR1 as MDHEN and CDR2 as SYDVKM. This CDR3 reads CASGGGGTYGYTF. In DNA form, the CDR3 reads TGTGCCAGCGGGGGCGGGGGGACCTATGGCTACACCTTC.

This chain links TRBV27 with TRBJ1-5; no definite D call. The CDR3 length is 14 residues. Germline V lookup: CDR1 MNHEY, CDR2 SMNVEV (reference sequence). The germline V and J ends were trimmed by 5 bases and 1 base, with 9 bases remaining between them. DNA of the CDR3: TGTGCCAGCAGTCCGTCAATGAGCAATCAGCCCCAGCATTTT. It encodes CASSPSMSNQPQHF.

The chain is built from TRBV27 and TRBJ2-7; TRBD1 might be the D (6 bases). Germline V gene lookup returns CDR1 MNHEY and CDR2 SMNVEV (reference sequence). This CDR3 contains 15 residues. Trimming pared 7 bases from V and 3 bases from J, leaving 19 bases between. CDR3 sequence: CASNLDPGAFYEQYF. The CDR3 DNA sequence: TGTGCCAGCAATTTGGATCCAGGGGCCTTCTACGAGCAGTACTTC.